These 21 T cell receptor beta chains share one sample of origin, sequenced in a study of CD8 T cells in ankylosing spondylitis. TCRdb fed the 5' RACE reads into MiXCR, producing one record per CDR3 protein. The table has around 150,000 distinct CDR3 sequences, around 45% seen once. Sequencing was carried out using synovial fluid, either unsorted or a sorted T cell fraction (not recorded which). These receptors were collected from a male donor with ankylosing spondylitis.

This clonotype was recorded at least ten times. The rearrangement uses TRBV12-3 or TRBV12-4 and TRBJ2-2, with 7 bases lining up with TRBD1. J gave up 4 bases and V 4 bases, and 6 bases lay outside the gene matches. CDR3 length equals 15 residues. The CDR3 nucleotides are TGTGCCAGCAGTTCCTGGACAGGAGTCACCGGGGAGCTGTTTTTT. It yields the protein CASSSWTGVTGELFF.

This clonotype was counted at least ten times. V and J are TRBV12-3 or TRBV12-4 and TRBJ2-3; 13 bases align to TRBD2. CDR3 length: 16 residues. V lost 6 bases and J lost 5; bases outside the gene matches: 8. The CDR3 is CASSKQGLAGIDTQYF. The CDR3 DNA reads TGTGCCAGCAGCAAGCAGGGACTAGCGGGAATAGATACGCAGTATTTT.

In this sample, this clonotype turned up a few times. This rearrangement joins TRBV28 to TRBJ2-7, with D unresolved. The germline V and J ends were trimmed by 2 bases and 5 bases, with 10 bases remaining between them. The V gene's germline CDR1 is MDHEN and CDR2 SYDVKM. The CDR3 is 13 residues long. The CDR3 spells CASSLPSRHEQYF. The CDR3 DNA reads TGTGCCAGCAGTTTACCTTCTAGGCACGAGCAGTACTTC.

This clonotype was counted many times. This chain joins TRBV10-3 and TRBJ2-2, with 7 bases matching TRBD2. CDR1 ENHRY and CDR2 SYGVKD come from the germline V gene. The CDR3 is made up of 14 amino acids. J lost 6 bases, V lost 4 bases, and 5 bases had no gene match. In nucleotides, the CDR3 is TGTGCCATCAGTGGGGGACTAAACGCCGGGGAGCTGTTTTTT. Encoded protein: CAISGGLNAGELFF.

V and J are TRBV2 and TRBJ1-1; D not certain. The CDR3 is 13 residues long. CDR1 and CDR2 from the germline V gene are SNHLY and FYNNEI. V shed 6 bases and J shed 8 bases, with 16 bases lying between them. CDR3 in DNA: TGTGCCAGCAGGGCAATCTTCCTCCCCGAAGCTTTCTTT. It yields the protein CASRAIFLPEAFF.

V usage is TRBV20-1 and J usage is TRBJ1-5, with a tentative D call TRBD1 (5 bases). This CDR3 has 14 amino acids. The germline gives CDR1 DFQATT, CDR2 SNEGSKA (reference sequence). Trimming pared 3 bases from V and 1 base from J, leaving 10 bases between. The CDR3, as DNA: TGCAGTGCTAGTGAACAGGCAAGCAATCAGCCCCAGCATTTT. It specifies CSASEQASNQPQHF.

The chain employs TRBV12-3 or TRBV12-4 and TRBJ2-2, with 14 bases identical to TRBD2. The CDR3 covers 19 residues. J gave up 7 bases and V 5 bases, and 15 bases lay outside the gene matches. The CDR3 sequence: CASSLLESTSGRVGGELFF. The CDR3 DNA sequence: TGTGCCAGCAGTCTCCTGGAATCGACTAGCGGGAGGGTAGGCGGGGAGCTGTTTTTT.

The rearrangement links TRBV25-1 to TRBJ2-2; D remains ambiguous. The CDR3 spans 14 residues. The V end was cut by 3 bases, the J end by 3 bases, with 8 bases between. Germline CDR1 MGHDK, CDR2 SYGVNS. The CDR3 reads CASSDNAHTGELFF. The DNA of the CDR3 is TGTGCCAGCAGTGATAACGCCCACACCGGGGAGCTGTTTTTT.

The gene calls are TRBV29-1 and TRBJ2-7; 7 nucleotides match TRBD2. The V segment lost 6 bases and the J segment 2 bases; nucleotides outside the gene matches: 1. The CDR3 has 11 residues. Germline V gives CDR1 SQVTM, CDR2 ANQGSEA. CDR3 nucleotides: TGCAGCGTCGGGGGGACCTACGAGCAGTACTTC. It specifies CSVGGTYEQYF.

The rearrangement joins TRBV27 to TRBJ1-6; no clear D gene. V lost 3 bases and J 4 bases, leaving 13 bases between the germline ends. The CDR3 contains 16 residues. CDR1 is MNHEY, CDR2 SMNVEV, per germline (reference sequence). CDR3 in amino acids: CASSLPRSGYNSPLHF. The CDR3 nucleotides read TGTGCCAGCAGTTTGCCCCGCAGCGGATATAATTCACCCCTCCACTTT.

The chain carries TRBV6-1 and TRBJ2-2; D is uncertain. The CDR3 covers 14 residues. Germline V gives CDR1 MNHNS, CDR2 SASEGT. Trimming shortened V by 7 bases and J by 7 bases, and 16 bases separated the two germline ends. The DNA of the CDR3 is TGTGCCAGCACCAGTCACTCTCACAACGGGGAGCTGTTTTTT. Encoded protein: CASTSHSHNGELFF.

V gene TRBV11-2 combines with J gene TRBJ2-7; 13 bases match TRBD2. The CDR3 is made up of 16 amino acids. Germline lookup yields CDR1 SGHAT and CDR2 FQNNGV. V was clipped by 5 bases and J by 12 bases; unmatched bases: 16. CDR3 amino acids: CASSPGPVLAGGPRYF. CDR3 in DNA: TGTGCCAGCAGCCCAGGCCCCGTACTAGCGGGAGGGCCACGGTACTTC.

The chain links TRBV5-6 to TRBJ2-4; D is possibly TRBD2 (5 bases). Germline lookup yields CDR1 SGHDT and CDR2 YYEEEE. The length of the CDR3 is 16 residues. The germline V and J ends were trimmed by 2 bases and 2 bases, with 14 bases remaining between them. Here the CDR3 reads CASSFWRLLTKNIQYF. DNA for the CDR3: TGTGCCAGCAGCTTTTGGAGGCTTCTGACCAAAAACATTCAGTACTTC.

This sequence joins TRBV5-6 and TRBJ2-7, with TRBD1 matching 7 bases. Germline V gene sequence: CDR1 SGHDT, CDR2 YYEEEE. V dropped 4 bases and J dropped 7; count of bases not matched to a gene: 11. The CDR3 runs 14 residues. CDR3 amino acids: CASSDGDSPGEQYF. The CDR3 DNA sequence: TGTGCCAGCAGCGACGGGGACAGCCCCGGGGAGCAGTACTTC.

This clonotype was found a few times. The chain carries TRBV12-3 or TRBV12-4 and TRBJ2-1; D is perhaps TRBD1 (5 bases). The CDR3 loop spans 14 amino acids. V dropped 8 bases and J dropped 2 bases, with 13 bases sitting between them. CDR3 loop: CASWGPGAYNEQFF. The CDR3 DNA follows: TGTGCCAGCTGGGGCCCCGGCGCCTACAATGAGCAGTTCTTC.

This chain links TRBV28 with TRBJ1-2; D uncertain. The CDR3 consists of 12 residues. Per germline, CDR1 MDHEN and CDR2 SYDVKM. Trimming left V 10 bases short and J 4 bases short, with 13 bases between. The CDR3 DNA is TGTGCCACTTTCCACGGGGTCTATGGCTACACCTTC. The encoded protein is CATFHGVYGYTF.

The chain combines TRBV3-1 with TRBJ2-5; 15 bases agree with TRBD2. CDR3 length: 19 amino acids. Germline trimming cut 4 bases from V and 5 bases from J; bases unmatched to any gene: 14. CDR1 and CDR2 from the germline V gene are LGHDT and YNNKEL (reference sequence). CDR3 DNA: TGTGCCAGCAGCCTCACACCTCGGACTAGCGGGAGGGCCATCGAGACCCAGTACTTC. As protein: CASSLTPRTSGRAIETQYF.

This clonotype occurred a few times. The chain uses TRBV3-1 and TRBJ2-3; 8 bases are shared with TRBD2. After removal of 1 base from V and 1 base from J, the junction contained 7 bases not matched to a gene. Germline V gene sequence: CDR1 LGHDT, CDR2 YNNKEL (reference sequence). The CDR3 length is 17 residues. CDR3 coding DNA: TGTGCCAGCAGCCAAGTCGTGAAAGCGGGGGGCACAGATACGCAGTATTTT. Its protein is CASSQVVKAGGTDTQYF.

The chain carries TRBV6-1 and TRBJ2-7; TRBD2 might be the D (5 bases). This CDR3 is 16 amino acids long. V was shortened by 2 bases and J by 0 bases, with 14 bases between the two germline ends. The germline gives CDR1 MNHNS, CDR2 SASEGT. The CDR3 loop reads CASSEFIGRPSYEQYF. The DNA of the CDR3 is TGTGCCAGCAGTGAATTTATAGGGAGACCCTCCTACGAGCAGTACTTC.

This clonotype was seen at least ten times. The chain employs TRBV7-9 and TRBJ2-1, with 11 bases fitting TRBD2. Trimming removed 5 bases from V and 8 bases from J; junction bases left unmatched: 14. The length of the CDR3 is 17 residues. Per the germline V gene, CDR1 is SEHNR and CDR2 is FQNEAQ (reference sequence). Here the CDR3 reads CASSPNFSGRARDEQFF. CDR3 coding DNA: TGTGCCAGCAGCCCGAACTTTAGCGGGAGGGCCAGGGATGAGCAGTTCTTC. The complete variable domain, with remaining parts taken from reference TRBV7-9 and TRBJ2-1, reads DTGVSQNPRHKITKRGQNVTFRCDPISEHNRLYWYRQTLGQGPEFLTYFQNEAQLEKSRLLSDRFSAERPKGSFSTLEIQRTEQGDSAMYLCASSPNFSGRARDEQFFGPGTRLTVL.

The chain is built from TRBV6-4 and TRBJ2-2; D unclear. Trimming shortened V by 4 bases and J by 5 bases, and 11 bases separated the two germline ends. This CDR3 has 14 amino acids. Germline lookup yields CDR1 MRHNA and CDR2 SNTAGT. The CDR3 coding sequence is TGTGCCAGCAGTGTGAGACTGGAAACCGGGGAGCTGTTTTTT. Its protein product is CASSVRLETGELFF.